What follows is one T cell receptor (beta chain) and its context. Its antigen is undetermined. These data come from a study of blood T cells in healthy people across ages. The CDR3 is made up of 15 amino acids. Germline CDR1 reads SGHRS; CDR2 reads YFSETQ. V was trimmed by 1 base and J by 0 bases, leaving 10 bases between them. Study results and caveats: Calculation of diversity from one million T cells yielded estimates considered to be underestimates.

A sample-barcoded 5' primer and a J-beta primer mix were used in a second PCR of roughly 6 to 11 cycles. One entry per CDR3 protein, called by TCRdb with MiXCR from the 5' RACE reads. Altogether 1.5 million to 2 million distinct CDR3 sequences are present, around 36% being singletons, with the ten largest covering approximately 10%. The sample was blood. The chain carries TRBV5-1 and TRBJ2-5; D may be TRBD2 (5 bases). This clonotype was obtained from a woman aged 25 to 39 in good health. Here the CDR3 DNA reads TGCGCCAGCAGCTTGTGGGGAGCTTACCAAGAGACCCAGTACTTC. Translating gives CASSLWGAYQETQYF.